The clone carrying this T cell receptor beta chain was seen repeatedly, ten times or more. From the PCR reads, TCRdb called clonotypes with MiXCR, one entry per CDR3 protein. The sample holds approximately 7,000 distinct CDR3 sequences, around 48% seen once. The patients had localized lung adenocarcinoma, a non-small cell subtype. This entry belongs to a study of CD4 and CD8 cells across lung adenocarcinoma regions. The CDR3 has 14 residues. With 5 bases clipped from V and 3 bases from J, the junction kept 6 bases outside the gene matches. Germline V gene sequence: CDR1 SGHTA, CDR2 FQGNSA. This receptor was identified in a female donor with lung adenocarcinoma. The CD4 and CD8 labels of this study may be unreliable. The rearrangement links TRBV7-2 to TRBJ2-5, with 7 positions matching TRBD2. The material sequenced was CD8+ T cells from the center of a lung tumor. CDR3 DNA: TGTGCCAGCAGCGCCCGACTAGCCGAAGAGACCCAGTACTTC. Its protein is CASSARLAEETQYF. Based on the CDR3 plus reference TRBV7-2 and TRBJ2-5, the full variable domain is GAGVSQSPSNKVTEKGKDVELRCDPISGHTALYWYRQSLGQGLEFLIYFQGNSAPDKSGLPSDRFSAERTGGSVSTLTIQRTQQEDSAVYLCASSARLAEETQYFGPGTRLLVL.